Reported below is one TCR beta chain. The germline V and J ends were trimmed by 0 bases and 4 bases, with 13 bases remaining between them. The CDR3 is 15 residues long. The V gene's germline CDR1 is GTSNPN and CDR2 SVGIG (reference sequence). These data originate in a study of blood T cell repertoires in COVID-19. Study as a whole: The origin of the acute and convalescent COVID-19 samples was the United States, Italy and Spain. The cDNA or gDNA used as material had been derived from T cells, B-cell-depleted T cells, or PBMCs.

Sequencing was performed with immunoSEQ multiplex PCR; in TCRdb, only in-frame clones are kept and a portion is missing. This table has 150,000 or so clones, roughly 93% appearing once. The source is a woman in her fifties or sixties with COVID-19, enrolled during active disease. V is TRBV30 and J is TRBJ1-5; D gene ambiguous. The sample was peripheral blood. CDR3 sequence: CAWSVQLELNQPQHF. CDR3 DNA sequence: TGTGCCTGGAGTGTACAATTGGAACTAAATCAGCCCCAGCATTTT.